The present T cell receptor (beta chain) was sequenced within a study of regulatory T cells in long-lasting Graves disease. This clonotype was counted ten times or more. Arm-PCR of CDR3 regions with iRepertoire HTBI primers generated TCR beta libraries. Each CDR3 protein gets one entry after TCRdb re-called the multiplex PCR reads with MiXCR. There are about 430,000 distinct CDR3 sequences in the sample; 21% occur only once, and 14% lies in the top ten. Time point indicated: persistent/refractory GD, antithyroid drugs over 5 years with positive TRAb. Generation of the TCR library employed RNA extracted from PBMCs. The germline CDR1 and CDR2 sequences are SQVTM and ANQGSEA. The CDR3 is 14 residues long. V was pared by 3 bases and J by 3 bases, with 14 bases between.

The TCR sequence derives from a female donor with Graves disease. The sequencing used peripheral blood mononuclear cells (PBMCs), collected when the disease was refractory, from a patient treated with antithyroid drugs. The rearrangement links TRBV29-1 to TRBJ1-2; D remains unclear. In DNA form, the CDR3 reads TGCAGCGTTGACAGAACACGGACCTACTATGGCTACACCTTC. Protein product: CSVDRTRTYYGYTF.